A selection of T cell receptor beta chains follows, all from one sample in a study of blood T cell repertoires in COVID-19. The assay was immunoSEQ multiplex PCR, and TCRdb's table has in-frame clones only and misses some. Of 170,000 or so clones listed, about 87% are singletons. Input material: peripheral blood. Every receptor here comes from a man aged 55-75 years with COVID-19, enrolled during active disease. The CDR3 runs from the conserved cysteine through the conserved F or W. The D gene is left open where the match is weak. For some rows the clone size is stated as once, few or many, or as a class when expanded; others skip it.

CDR3aa: CASSLNIGGETQYF; CDR3nt: TGTGCCAGCAGCTTAAATATAGGAGGGGAGACCCAGTACTTC; v_gene: TRBV7-2; j_gene: TRBJ2-5; abundance: NA; d_gene: NA
CDR3aa: CSLSTGFGELFF; CDR3nt: TGCAGCCTAAGTACAGGGTTCGGGGAGCTGTTTTTT; v_gene: TRBV29-1; j_gene: TRBJ2-2; abundance: NA; d_gene: NA
CDR3aa: CASSLEGTGSYEQYF; CDR3nt: TGCGCCAGCAGCTTGGAAGGGACAGGGTCCTACGAGCAGTACTTC; v_gene: TRBV5-1; j_gene: TRBJ2-7; abundance: NA; d_gene: TRBD1
CDR3aa: CASSMARGSAGEQFF; CDR3nt: TGTGCCAGTAGTATGGCTAGAGGGAGCGCCGGTGAGCAGTTCTTC; v_gene: TRBV19; j_gene: TRBJ2-1; abundance: NA; d_gene: NA
CDR3aa: CASSTGVYEKLFF; CDR3nt: TGTGCCTCTTCGACAGGGGTTTACGAAAAACTGTTTTTT; v_gene: TRBV30; j_gene: TRBJ1-4; abundance: NA; d_gene: TRBD1
CDR3aa: CASSPSGQGYSPLHF; CDR3nt: TGTGCCAGCAGCCCCTCGGGACAGGGATATTCACCCCTCCACTTT; v_gene: TRBV9; j_gene: TRBJ1-6; abundance: NA; d_gene: TRBD1
CDR3aa: CASRGANNEKLFF; CDR3nt: TGTGCCAGCAGGGGCGCGAATAATGAAAAACTGTTTTTT; v_gene: TRBV2; j_gene: TRBJ1-4; abundance: NA; d_gene: NA
CDR3aa: CASRGTGLLIGYTF; CDR3nt: TGTGCCAGTAGAGGGACAGGGCTTCTCATCGGCTACACCTTC; v_gene: TRBV19; j_gene: TRBJ1-2; abundance: once; d_gene: TRBD1
CDR3aa: CASSFAGQGYNEQFF; CDR3nt: TGTGCCAGCAGCTTCGCGGGACAGGGCTACAATGAGCAGTTCTTC; v_gene: TRBV5-8; j_gene: TRBJ2-1; abundance: NA; d_gene: TRBD1
CDR3aa: CASSLKVGRDGYTF; CDR3nt: TGTGCCAGCAGCTTAAAGGTGGGGCGTGATGGCTACACCTTC; v_gene: TRBV7-2; j_gene: TRBJ1-2; abundance: NA; d_gene: NA
CDR3aa: CASSYGTKGGIYGYTF; CDR3nt: TGTGCCAGCAGTTACGGCACTAAGGGCGGGATCTATGGCTACACCTTC; v_gene: TRBV6-2/TRBV6-3; j_gene: TRBJ1-2; abundance: NA; d_gene: NA
CDR3aa: CASSPGETYYGYTF; CDR3nt: TGTGCCAGCTCACCAGGCGAGACATACTATGGCTACACCTTC; v_gene: TRBV18; j_gene: TRBJ1-2; abundance: NA; d_gene: NA
CDR3aa: CSVERGINEQFF; CDR3nt: TGCAGCGTTGAAAGGGGAATCAATGAGCAGTTCTTC; v_gene: TRBV29-1; j_gene: TRBJ2-1; abundance: NA; d_gene: NA
CDR3aa: CASSRRQGSTGELFF; CDR3nt: TGTGCCAGCTCACGAAGACAGGGGAGCACCGGGGAGCTGTTTTTT; v_gene: TRBV18; j_gene: TRBJ2-2; abundance: NA; d_gene: TRBD1
CDR3aa: CASSFSNGGGRDEQFF; CDR3nt: TGTGCCAGCAGCTTCTCAAACGGGGGGGGGCGGGATGAGCAGTTCTTC; v_gene: TRBV11-3; j_gene: TRBJ2-1; abundance: NA; d_gene: TRBD2
CDR3aa: CASSLEGYSPLHF; CDR3nt: TGTGCCAGCAGCTTGGAGGGCTACTCACCCCTCCACTTT; v_gene: TRBV7-3; j_gene: TRBJ1-6; abundance: NA; d_gene: NA
CDR3aa: CASSQDGTASSSNYGYTF; CDR3nt: TGTGCCAGCAGCCAAGATGGGACAGCCTCGTCCTCTAACTATGGCTACACCTTC; v_gene: TRBV3-1/TRBV3-2; j_gene: TRBJ1-2; abundance: NA; d_gene: TRBD1
CDR3aa: CASSPGQGALANYGYTF; CDR3nt: TGTGCCAGCTCTCCCGGACAGGGGGCACTAGCTAACTATGGCTACACCTTC; v_gene: TRBV18; j_gene: TRBJ1-2; abundance: few; d_gene: TRBD1
CDR3aa: CASSDRGGPDTQYF; CDR3nt: TGTGCCAGCAGTGACAGGGGTGGGCCAGATACGCAGTATTTT; v_gene: TRBV6-1; j_gene: TRBJ2-3; abundance: NA; d_gene: NA
CDR3aa: CASSPRPPGRTQSPGATEAFF; CDR3nt: TGTGCCAGCTCACCCAGACCTCCGGGCAGGACTCAATCCCCAGGGGCCACTGAAGCTTTCTTT; v_gene: TRBV18; j_gene: TRBJ1-1; abundance: NA; d_gene: NA
CDR3aa: CSVDQGGDGNTIYF; CDR3nt: TGCAGCGTTGACCAAGGGGGCGACGGAAACACCATATATTTT; v_gene: TRBV29-1; j_gene: TRBJ1-3; abundance: NA; d_gene: TRBD1
CDR3aa: CASSEGALSYGYTF; CDR3nt: TGTGCCAGCAGTGAGGGGGCCCTTTCATATGGCTACACCTTC; v_gene: TRBV2; j_gene: TRBJ1-2; abundance: NA; d_gene: NA
CDR3aa: CASSIDGASGYNEQFF; CDR3nt: TGTGCCAGTAGTATAGACGGGGCTAGCGGCTACAATGAGCAGTTCTTC; v_gene: TRBV19; j_gene: TRBJ2-1; abundance: once; d_gene: TRBD2
CDR3aa: CASSSQGGTEAFF; CDR3nt: TGCGCCAGCAGCTCCCAGGGCGGCACTGAAGCTTTCTTT; v_gene: TRBV5-1; j_gene: TRBJ1-1; abundance: NA; d_gene: NA
CDR3aa: CASSAVQGTSEKLFF; CDR3nt: TGTGCCAGCAGCGCAGTACAGGGTACGAGTGAAAAACTGTTTTTT; v_gene: TRBV9; j_gene: TRBJ1-4; abundance: NA; d_gene: NA
CDR3aa: CAWSADRRYEQYF; CDR3nt: TGTGCCTGGAGTGCAGACAGGCGATACGAGCAGTACTTC; v_gene: TRBV30; j_gene: TRBJ2-7; abundance: NA; d_gene: NA
CDR3aa: CASSLGGRGYTF; CDR3nt: TGTGCCAGCAGTTTAGGAGGGCGGGGCTACACCTTC; v_gene: TRBV12-3/TRBV12-4; j_gene: TRBJ1-2; abundance: few; d_gene: NA
CDR3aa: CSVFRGGDTEAFF; CDR3nt: TGCAGCGTTTTCCGCGGGGGCGACACTGAAGCTTTCTTT; v_gene: TRBV29-1; j_gene: TRBJ1-1; abundance: NA; d_gene: NA
CDR3aa: CASSLATSGSGANVLTF; CDR3nt: TGTGCCAGCAGCCTCGCGACTAGCGGCTCTGGGGCCAACGTCCTGACTTTC; v_gene: TRBV7-3; j_gene: TRBJ2-6; abundance: once; d_gene: TRBD2
CDR3aa: CASSSSGYPGNTIYF; CDR3nt: TGTGCCAGCAGCTCCAGCGGGTACCCTGGAAACACCATATATTTT; v_gene: TRBV11-2; j_gene: TRBJ1-3; abundance: NA; d_gene: NA
CDR3aa: CASSQVGGGSEQYF; CDR3nt: TGTGCCAGCAGCCAAGTCGGGGGTGGCAGCGAGCAGTACTTC; v_gene: TRBV3-1/TRBV3-2; j_gene: TRBJ2-7; abundance: NA; d_gene: NA
CDR3aa: CASSQAQGNIQYF; CDR3nt: TGTGCCAGCAGCCAGGCCCAGGGGAACATTCAGTACTTC; v_gene: TRBV3-1/TRBV3-2; j_gene: TRBJ2-4; abundance: NA; d_gene: NA
CDR3aa: CASSRDTESFYGYTF; CDR3nt: TGCGCCAGCAGCCGGGACACCGAATCCTTCTATGGCTACACCTTC; v_gene: TRBV4-3; j_gene: TRBJ1-2; abundance: once; d_gene: NA
CDR3aa: CASIGRRSLAYGYTF; CDR3nt: TGTGCCAGCATTGGTAGACGGAGCCTCGCCTATGGCTACACCTTC; v_gene: TRBV6-5; j_gene: TRBJ1-2; abundance: NA; d_gene: NA
CDR3aa: CASSGDSYGYTF; CDR3nt: TGTGCCAGCAGCGGCGACAGCTATGGCTACACCTTC; v_gene: TRBV9; j_gene: TRBJ1-2; abundance: NA; d_gene: NA
CDR3aa: CATSREATSVYNEQFF; CDR3nt: TGTGCCACCAGCAGAGAGGCGACTAGCGTCTACAATGAGCAGTTCTTC; v_gene: TRBV15; j_gene: TRBJ2-1; abundance: NA; d_gene: TRBD2
CDR3aa: CASSLIQGNTEAFF; CDR3nt: TGTGCCAGCAGCTTGATACAGGGGAACACTGAAGCTTTCTTT; v_gene: TRBV5-4; j_gene: TRBJ1-1; abundance: few; d_gene: NA
CDR3aa: CASSLVRTAEETQYF; CDR3nt: TGTGCCAGCAGCTTAGTAAGGACAGCCGAAGAGACCCAGTACTTC; v_gene: TRBV7-2; j_gene: TRBJ2-5; abundance: NA; d_gene: NA
CDR3aa: CASSREGQYNEQFF; CDR3nt: TGTGCCAGCAGCCGGGAGGGTCAGTACAATGAGCAGTTCTTC; v_gene: TRBV7-8; j_gene: TRBJ2-1; abundance: few; d_gene: TRBD2
CDR3aa: CATSDSLRARNQPQHF; CDR3nt: TGTGCCACCAGTGATTCCCTCAGGGCACGCAATCAGCCCCAGCATTTT; v_gene: TRBV24-1; j_gene: TRBJ1-5; abundance: NA; d_gene: NA
CDR3aa: CASSQDSRGPYGYTF; CDR3nt: TGCGCCAGCAGCCAAGATTCCAGGGGTCCCTATGGCTACACCTTC; v_gene: TRBV4-1; j_gene: TRBJ1-2; abundance: NA; d_gene: NA
CDR3aa: CATRTGENTIYF; CDR3nt: TGTGCCACCCGGACAGGGGAAAACACCATATATTTT; v_gene: TRBV10-3; j_gene: TRBJ1-3; abundance: NA; d_gene: TRBD1
CDR3aa: CASRGDSGNTIYF; CDR3nt: TGTGCCAGCCGGGGTGACTCTGGAAACACCATATATTTT; v_gene: TRBV9; j_gene: TRBJ1-3; abundance: NA; d_gene: NA
CDR3aa: CASSASPTKAFF; CDR3nt: TGTGCCAGCAGTGCAAGTCCCACTAAAGCTTTCTTT; v_gene: TRBV12-3/TRBV12-4; j_gene: TRBJ1-1; abundance: few; d_gene: NA
CDR3aa: CASSYSRLAGVTYNEQFF; CDR3nt: TGTGCCAGCAGTTACTCCCGACTAGCGGGGGTTACCTACAATGAGCAGTTCTTC; v_gene: TRBV6-2/TRBV6-3; j_gene: TRBJ2-1; abundance: once; d_gene: TRBD2
CDR3aa: CASTDRTGWNGNTIYF; CDR3nt: TGTGCCAGCACCGATAGGACAGGTTGGAATGGAAACACCATATATTTT; v_gene: TRBV6-6; j_gene: TRBJ1-3; abundance: NA; d_gene: TRBD1
CDR3aa: CASSPSLGYRNTIYF; CDR3nt: TGTGCCAGCTCACCAAGTCTCGGGTACAGAAACACCATATATTTT; v_gene: TRBV18; j_gene: TRBJ1-3; abundance: NA; d_gene: NA
CDR3aa: CASSSYRGTNTEAFF; CDR3nt: TGTGCCAGCAGCTCATACAGGGGGACGAACACTGAAGCTTTCTTT; v_gene: TRBV11-2; j_gene: TRBJ1-1; abundance: NA; d_gene: TRBD1
CDR3aa: CASRKGKGGTGSFETQYF; CDR3nt: TGTGCCAGCAGGAAAGGGAAGGGAGGGACAGGGAGTTTTGAGACCCAGTACTTC; v_gene: TRBV2; j_gene: TRBJ2-5; abundance: NA; d_gene: TRBD1
CDR3aa: CASSFQDRVTGWYF; CDR3nt: TGTGCCAGCAGCTTCCAAGACAGGGTAACGGGGTGGTACTTC; v_gene: TRBV13; j_gene: TRBJ2-7; abundance: NA; d_gene: TRBD1
CDR3aa: CASRRALDTQYF; CDR3nt: TGTGCCAGCAGACGAGCGTTGGATACGCAGTATTTT; v_gene: TRBV12-3/TRBV12-4; j_gene: TRBJ2-3; abundance: NA; d_gene: NA
CDR3aa: CASKSAPGHDEKLFF; CDR3nt: TGTGCCAGCAAGAGCGCGCCCGGACACGATGAAAAACTGTTTTTT; v_gene: TRBV6-5; j_gene: TRBJ1-4; abundance: NA; d_gene: NA